This TCR beta chain was found in a study of T cells in localized non-small cell lung cancer. Comments on this clone: Its antigen is still unknown.

Germline V gene data show CDR1 as SQVTM and CDR2 as ANQGSEA. The CDR3 covers 13 residues. Unmatched junction bases numbered 6, after V lost 7 bases and J lost 4 bases. Clones were sequenced by immunoSEQ multiplex PCR, and TCRdb holds only the in-frame ones, with some missing. The sample yields about 77,000 clones, around 89% seen once. General study results and limits: Uninvolved adjacent lung showed the highest T cell clonality, exceeding tumor. Paired adjacent lung recovered a median around 59 of the top 100 tumor clones. Greater blood T cell density accompanied longer overall survival.

The material sequenced was peripheral blood, taken before any cancer treatment. The TCR sequence derives from a woman between 35 and 70 years old with stage I squamous cell lung carcinoma. V usage is TRBV29-1 and J usage is TRBJ2-3; 9 nucleotides agree with TRBD1. Written as DNA, the CDR3 is TGCAGCGCCGGGACAGGGTGGGCAGATACGCAGTATTTT. Translated, it gives CSAGTGWADTQYF.